This T cell receptor beta chain was profiled in a study of identical twins. With 4 bases removed from V and 5 bases from J, the gap between germline ends came to 15 bases. The CDR3 runs to 14 residues. Per the germline V gene, CDR1 is SGHRS and CDR2 is YFSETQ. The table lists this clonotype with a few counts. TCRdb redid the calling of the 5' RACE reads with MiXCR, one entry per CDR3 protein. The top ten hold roughly 2% of the sample, which has around 670,000 distinct CDR3 sequences, approximately 6% seen once. The receptor was derived from a man younger than 35 in good health. The sample consisted of naive T cells sorted from blood. V and J are TRBV5-1 and TRBJ2-5, with a tentative D call TRBD2 (6 bases). CDR3 bases: TGCGCCAGCAGCCTCGGGACTCCCGGGGAGACCCAGTACTTC. It encodes CASSLGTPGETQYF.